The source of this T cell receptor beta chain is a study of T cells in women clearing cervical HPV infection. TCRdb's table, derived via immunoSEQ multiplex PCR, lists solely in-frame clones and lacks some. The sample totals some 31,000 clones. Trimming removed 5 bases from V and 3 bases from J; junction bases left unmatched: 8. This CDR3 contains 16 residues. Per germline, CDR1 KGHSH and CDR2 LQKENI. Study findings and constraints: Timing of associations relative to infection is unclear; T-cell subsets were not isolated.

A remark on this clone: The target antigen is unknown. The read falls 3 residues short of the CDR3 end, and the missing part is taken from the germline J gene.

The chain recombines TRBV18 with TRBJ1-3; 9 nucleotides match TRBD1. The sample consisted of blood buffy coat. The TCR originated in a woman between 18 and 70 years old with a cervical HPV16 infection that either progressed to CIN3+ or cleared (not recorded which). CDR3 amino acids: CASSSTGGLRGNTIYF. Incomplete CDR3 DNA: TGTGCCAGCTCATCAACAGGGGGCTTACGTGGAAACACC. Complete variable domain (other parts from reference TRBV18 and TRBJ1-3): NAGVMQNPRHLVRRRGQEARLRCSPMKGHSHVYWYRQLPEEGLKFMVYLQKENIIDESGMPKERFSAEFPKEGPSILRIQQVVRGDSAAYFCASSSTGGLRGNTIYFGEGSWLTVV.